This T cell receptor (beta chain) originates from a study of shared clonotypes between healthy human individuals. Study-wide results and caveats: Across a handful of donors, naive CD4 shared approximately 4.5%, naive CD8 around 3.8%, memory CD4 roughly 2.3%, memory CD8 around 0.42%. Rarefaction indicated that sorted-subset sequencing remained incomplete although depth was large.

The CDR3 totals 13 residues. V trimming: 6 bases; J trimming: 3 bases; junction bases outside the gene matches: 4. The germline CDR1 and CDR2 sequences are MDHEN and SYDVKM. Per the original data handling: Junction-only immunoSEQ sequences carried no quality scores, so filtering differed. Sequencing used immunoSEQ multiplex PCR; TCRdb keeps in-frame clones, though not all of them. V, J and clone size are those of that table, while D and trimming were read from the DNA. The data show about 1.1 million clones, with around 78% seen just once and roughly 0.65% held by the top ten. About this clone itself: Its antigen is unidentified.

Splitting the CD4+ cells yielded a CD45RA+ naive subset and a CD45RA-negative memory subset. The chain joins TRBV28 to TRBJ1-1, with 7 nucleotides matching TRBD1. This TCR derives from a man aged 18 to 29 in good health. Some clones in this sample may be carry-over from other donors' samples. The sequenced sample consisted of memory CD4+ T cells from PBMCs. Stated subset: CD45RA-negative fraction. CDR3 in amino acids: CASRPTGYTEAFF. DNA of the CDR3: TGTGCCAGCAGGCCGACAGGGTACACTGAAGCTTTCTTT. Complete variable domain (other parts from reference TRBV28 and TRBJ1-1): DVKVTQSSRYLVKRTGEKVFLECVQDMDHENMFWYRQDPGLGLRLIYFSYDVKMKEKGDIPEGYSVSREKKERFSLILESASTNQTSMYLCASRPTGYTEAFFGQGTRLTVV.